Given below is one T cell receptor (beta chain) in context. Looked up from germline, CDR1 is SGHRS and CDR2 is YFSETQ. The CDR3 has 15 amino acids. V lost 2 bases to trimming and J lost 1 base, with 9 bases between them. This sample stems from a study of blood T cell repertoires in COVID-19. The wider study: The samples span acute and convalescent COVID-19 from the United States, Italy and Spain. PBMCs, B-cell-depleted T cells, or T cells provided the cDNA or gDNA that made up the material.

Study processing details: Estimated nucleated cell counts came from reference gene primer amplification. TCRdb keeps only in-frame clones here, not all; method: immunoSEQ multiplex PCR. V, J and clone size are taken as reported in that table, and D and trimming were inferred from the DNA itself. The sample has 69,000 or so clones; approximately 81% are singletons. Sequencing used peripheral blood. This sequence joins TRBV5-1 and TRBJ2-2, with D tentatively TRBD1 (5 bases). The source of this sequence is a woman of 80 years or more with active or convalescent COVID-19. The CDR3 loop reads CASSLRGENTGELFF. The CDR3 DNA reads TGCGCCAGCAGCTTAAGGGGCGAGAACACCGGGGAGCTGTTTTTT.